The 2 T cell receptor beta chains below come from one sample, sequenced in a study of T cells in Graves' hyperthyroidism and ophthalmopathy. There were TCR beta CDR3 regions amplified from RNA transcripts. HTBI primers drove first-round RT-PCR of the TCR CDR3. MiXCR, applied by TCRdb to the multiplex PCR reads, yields one record per CDR3 protein. There are some 420,000 distinct CDR3 sequences in the sample; around 13% occur only once, and 5.3% lies in the top ten. The specimen was blood. The receptors were sampled from a woman aged 18-35 years with Graves' hyperthyroidism.

This clonotype has a count of ten or more. The chain couples TRBV12-3 or TRBV12-4 to TRBJ2-3; unclear D gene. The CDR3 length is 12 residues. V was pared by 10 bases and J by 7 bases, with 15 bases between. The CDR3 loop is CAIKNGSNTQYF. As DNA, the CDR3 is TGTGCCATCAAAAACGGGTCAAATACGCAGTATTTT.

This chain uses TRBV7-9 with TRBJ1-6; D is unclear. CDR1 SEHNR and CDR2 FQNEAQ come from the germline V gene (reference sequence). The CDR3 has 14 amino acids. V was clipped by 5 bases and J by 6 bases, with 11 bases between them. This chain's CDR3 is CASSRGSANSPLHF. CDR3 coding DNA: TGTGCCAGCAGCCGCGGGTCCGCTAATTCACCCCTCCACTTT.